Described below is a single T cell receptor beta chain sequence and its context. This receptor's antigen is unknown. No clone much larger than this one lies a single base away; base qualities are absent. Via the germline V gene (reference sequence), CDR1 is SEHNR and CDR2 FQNEAQ. Counted from cysteine to phenylalanine, this CDR3 has 13 amino acids. The only DNA kept is the CDR3, 39 bases in frame from the first base. V lost 1 base and J lost 5 bases; the stretch between them is 8 bases long. The immunoSEQ Assay, a bias-controlled multiplex PCR, was used to amplify TCRbeta CDR3 regions from genomic DNA. Per the source publication's procedure: Within the assay, amplification of reference gene primers was used to estimate how many nucleated cells each sample contained. To quantify the absolute abundance of each unique TCRbeta CDR3 rearrangement, sequence reads were collapsed and filtered. Productive Simpson clonality was computed per sample as the square root of Simpson's diversity index over productive rearrangements. Held by TCRdb, this immuneACCESS table contains in-frame sequences only and omits some clones. Under half of the omission traces to an unresolved V gene where checked; the cause of the rest is unknown. That table gives V, J and clone size, and the DNA gave D and trimming. This sample is represented by approximately 140,000 clones; roughly 82% of them were singletons. Around 12% of the sample is in the top ten clones.

Whole blood was collected in K2EDTA tubes by collaborating institutions according to the institutions' own protocols. For TCRbeta analysis, collaborators shipped samples in one of three forms: frozen whole blood, isolated PBMCs, or DNA extracted from either of those sample types. These data are taken from a study of blood T cell repertoires in COVID-19 (dated by TCRdb to 2020 to 2021). Looking at the study overall: Collaborator samples came from the United States, Italy and Spain and covered acute and convalescent phases of COVID-19. Samples were obtained from the ongoing ImmuneRACE study (first 160 participants) and from some 1,300 subjects provided by 6 global collaborators. The material from the prospective study consisted of cDNA or gDNA derived from T cells, B-cell-depleted T cells, or PBMCs. The repertoires were released in a freely available public database meant as a resource for research on the immune response to SARS-CoV-2. Subjects who had been exposed to COVID-19, were actively infected with it, or had recovered from it provided the deeply sampled blood TCRbeta repertoires that made up the dataset. Where available, HLA class I and class II types were obtained from metadata supplied by the sample provider rather than from assay-based typing. Sample metadata almost always included a de-identified subject ID, COVID-19 status, age in years and sex.

Summary of the overall study and its limitations: The amount of clinical and demographic metadata varied by source and participant and was provided uncurated.

The sample comprised peripheral blood. In this chain, TRBV7-9 is recombined with TRBJ2-5; the D gene is possibly TRBD1, with 5 bases matching. The origin of this receptor is an elderly man with acute or convalescent COVID-19. The nucleotides are TGTGCCAGCAGCTTAGGGGGCTGGGAGACCCAGTACTTC. Its coded protein is CASSLGGWETQYF. The full variable domain, completed from the reference TRBV7-9 and TRBJ2-5 proteins outside the CDR3, reads DTGVSQNPRHKITKRGQNVTFRCDPISEHNRLYWYRQTLGQGPEFLTYFQNEAQLEKSRLLSDRFSAERPKGSFSTLEIQRTEQGDSAMYLCASSLGGWETQYFGPGTRLLVL.